This TCR beta chain was captured by sequencing in a study of T-cell reconstitution after alpha-beta-depleted transplantation in children. Trimming shortened V by 5 bases and J by 7 bases, and 12 bases separated the two germline ends. Germline CDR1 is ENHRY and CDR2 is SYGVKD. CDR3 size: 14 residues. At least ten counts were recorded for this clonotype. Unique molecular identifiers were used to barcode this TCRbeta library. TCRdb recomputed calls from the PCR reads with MiXCR, one row per CDR3 protein. Among under 450,000 distinct CDR3 sequences listed, less than 15% were seen once. The sample was PBMCs, taken from the stem cell graft. The receptor comes from a human donor who donated a stem cell graft to a child with Fanconi anemia. J is TRBJ1-6 and V is TRBV10-3, with a possible D match to TRBD1 (5 bases). The CDR3 DNA sequence: TGTGCCATCAGTTCCGACAGCACGAATTCACCCCTCCACTTT. This translates into CAISSDSTNSPLHF.